The 28 T cell receptor beta chains listed next were all sequenced from one sample in a study of blood T cell repertoires in COVID-19. Repertoires were generated with immunoSEQ multiplex PCR, while TCRdb's copy carries only in-frame clones and drops some. The sample yields 170,000 or so clones, roughly 86% seen once. Sequencing was carried out using peripheral blood. The receptors shown here come from a man in his forties with active or convalescent COVID-19.

The chain links TRBV14 to TRBJ2-7; 11 nucleotides line up with TRBD1. Germline V gene lookup returns CDR1 SGHDN and CDR2 FVKESK. The V gene end was trimmed by 4 bases and the J gene end by 3 bases; junction bases not matched to a gene: 5. The CDR3 contains 15 residues. CDR3 residues: CASSLGQGALYEQYF. In DNA form, the CDR3 reads TGTGCCAGCAGCCTCGGACAGGGGGCTCTCTACGAGCAGTACTTC.

The chain has TRBV4-2 and TRBJ2-7, with D perhaps TRBD2 (6 bases). Germline values: CDR1 LGHNA, CDR2 YNFKEQ. Trimming shortened V by 0 bases and J by 5 bases, and 17 bases separated the two germline ends. The CDR3 sequence is 16 residues long. The CDR3, as DNA: TGTGCCAGCAGCCAAGATAGGAGGGTTCCTGGGAACGAGCAGTACTTC. This sequence encodes CASSQDRRVPGNEQYF.

The sample holds one count of this clone. This rearrangement joins TRBV5-4 to TRBJ2-3; TRBD2 matches 8 bases. Trimming at V came to 9 bases and at J to 3 bases, leaving 9 bases not matched to a gene. Germline lookup yields CDR1 SGHNT and CDR2 YYREEE (reference sequence). The CDR3 loop spans 14 amino acids. The CDR3 nucleotides are TGTGCCACCAAGGGGGGCGGGGGGACAGATACGCAGTATTTT. It encodes CATKGGGGTDTQYF.

The gene calls are TRBV5-1 and TRBJ2-6; D uncertain. From germline, CDR1 is SGHRS and CDR2 YFSETQ. The V end lost 5 bases, the J end lost 3 bases, and 12 bases lay between the germline ends. The CDR3 consists of 15 residues. In nucleotides, the CDR3 is TGCGCCAGCAGTGATTCCGCGCATGGGGCCAACGTCCTGACTTTC. It specifies CASSDSAHGANVLTF. The entire variable domain, with the rest obtained from reference TRBV5-1 and TRBJ2-6, is as follows: KAGVTQTPRYLIKTRGQQVTLSCSPISGHRSVSWYQQTPGQGLQFLFEYFSETQRNKGNFPGRFSGRQFSNSRSEMNVSTLELGDSALYLCASSDSAHGANVLTFGAGSRLTVL.

V is TRBV10-3 and J is TRBJ1-1, with D possibly TRBD1 on 5 matching bases. Germline V CDR1 and CDR2: ENHRY, SYGVKD. The CDR3 contains 12 residues. Trimming stripped 0 bases from V and 11 bases from J, with 10 bases between. Here the CDR3 DNA reads TGTGCCATCAGTGAGTCGCAGGGTAGCGCTTTCTTT. Translation gives CAISESQGSAFF.

This chain joins TRBV7-8 and TRBJ2-7, with TRBD1 identical over 9 bases. CDR3 size: 18 residues. Trimming took 4 bases from V and 0 from J; bases not matched to a gene: 13. Germline CDR1 reads SGHVS; CDR2 reads FQNEAQ. CDR3 in amino acids: CASSSGTGSFGGSYEQYF. Written as DNA, the CDR3 is TGTGCCAGCAGCTCCGGGACAGGGTCATTTGGTGGCTCCTACGAGCAGTACTTC.

The chain recombines TRBV5-4 with TRBJ2-7; 8 bases are a match to TRBD1. The V segment lost 5 bases and the J segment 3 bases; nucleotides outside the gene matches: 10. From germline, CDR1 is SGHNT and CDR2 YYREEE (reference sequence). The CDR3 covers 15 residues. The CDR3 sequence is CASSVGQGENYEQYF. The CDR3 nucleotides read TGTGCCAGCAGTGTTGGACAGGGAGAAAACTACGAGCAGTACTTC. The full variable domain, with the rest looked up from reference TRBV5-4 and TRBJ2-7, is ETGVTQSPTHLIKTRGQQVTLRCSSQSGHNTVSWYQQALGQGPQFIFQYYREEENGRGNFPPRFSGLQFPNYSSELNVNALELDDSALYLCASSVGQGENYEQYFGPGTRLTVT.

Of note for this clone: The sample has other DNA sequences that encode this CDR3 too. The chain recombines TRBV4-1 with TRBJ2-7, with TRBD1 identical over 9 bases. The V gene's germline CDR1 is MGHRA and CDR2 YSYEKL. V shed 1 base and J 1 base; nucleotides not matched to a gene: 8. This CDR3 is built from 17 residues. CDR3 in DNA: TGCGCCAGCAGCCAAGTTTCAGGGACAGGGACATCCTACGAGCAGTACTTC. Encoded protein: CASSQVSGTGTSYEQYF.

The DNA of the CDR3 is TGTGCCAGCAGACAGGGGGCAGGGCAGCCCCAGCATTTT. It yields the protein CASRQGAGQPQHF. The chain links TRBV12-3 or TRBV12-4 to TRBJ1-5; 9 bases line up with TRBD1. Trimming took 6 bases from V and 7 from J; bases not matched to a gene: 4. This CDR3 spans 13 amino acids.

The chain employs TRBV4-1 and TRBJ2-5, with D unclear. Germline assignment: CDR1 MGHRA and CDR2 YSYEKL. The V end was cut by 1 base, the J end by 2 bases, with 11 bases between. CDR3 length: 15 residues. CDR3 sequence (DNA): TGCGCCAGCAGCCAAGCGTCGAGCCTACAAGAGACCCAGTACTTC. This translates into CASSQASSLQETQYF.

The chain joins TRBV7-6 to TRBJ2-1; TRBD2 aligns across 8 bases. CDR3 size: 13 residues. CDR1 is SGHVS, CDR2 FNYEAQ, per germline. Losses at the gene ends were 6 bases for V and 4 bases for J; bases not matched to a gene: 2. In DNA form, the CDR3 reads TGTGCCAGCAGTCAGCGGGGGTACAATGAGCAGTTCTTC. Translating it yields CASSQRGYNEQFF.

The V gene is TRBV9, the J gene TRBJ2-4, with 8 bases aligning to TRBD1. Germline lookup yields CDR1 SGDLS and CDR2 YYNGEE. CDR3 length: 14 residues. The V segment lost 3 bases and the J segment 4 bases; nucleotides outside the gene matches: 3. CDR3 in amino acids: CASSDGQGKNIQYF. CDR3 coding DNA: TGTGCCAGCAGCGACGGACAGGGAAAAAACATTCAGTACTTC.

The gene calls are TRBV30 and TRBJ1-5, with D perhaps matching TRBD1 (6 bases). V lost 0 bases to trimming and J lost 5 bases, with 8 bases between them. Per germline, CDR1 GTSNPN and CDR2 SVGIG (reference sequence). This CDR3 spans 13 amino acids. The CDR3 is CAWSVRGYQPQHF. As DNA, the CDR3 is TGTGCCTGGAGTGTGAGGGGGTATCAGCCCCAGCATTTT.

The V and J genes are TRBV29-1 and TRBJ1-2; 7 nucleotides match TRBD1. With 4 bases clipped from V and 10 bases from J, the junction kept 9 bases outside the gene matches. Germline V gives CDR1 SQVTM, CDR2 ANQGSEA. The CDR3 consists of 12 residues. The CDR3 DNA reads as TGCAGCGTTGCCCGGGACAGAGGTGACTACACCTTC. Translated: CSVARDRGDYTF.

The J gene is TRBJ2-1, the V gene TRBV28; the D gene is possibly TRBD1 (5 bases). The CDR3 is made up of 14 amino acids. The germline V gene has CDR1 MDHEN and CDR2 SYDVKM. V lost 7 bases and J 4 bases, leaving 14 bases between the germline ends. This CDR3 reads CASKLQGKYNEQFF. The CDR3 region has the DNA TGTGCCAGCAAACTCCAGGGCAAATACAATGAGCAGTTCTTC.

This rearrangement joins TRBV9 to TRBJ1-1; D is uncertain. The V and J ends lost 4 bases and 5 bases respectively, with 9 bases between them. Germline V lookup: CDR1 SGDLS, CDR2 YYNGEE. The CDR3 sequence is 12 residues long. This CDR3 reads CASSPVRTEAFF. DNA of the CDR3: TGTGCCAGCAGCCCCGTCCGGACTGAAGCTTTCTTT.

The rearrangement links TRBV15 to TRBJ1-3; D is possibly TRBD1 (5 bases). CDR1 LNHNV and CDR2 YYDKDF come from the germline V gene (reference sequence). Trimming took 0 bases from V and 1 from J, leaving 10 bases between them. CDR3 size: 16 residues. CDR3 protein: CATSRDPGLSGNTIYF. The DNA for the CDR3 is TGTGCCACCAGCAGAGATCCGGGACTGTCTGGAAACACCATATATTTT.

CDR3 nucleotides: TGCGCCAGCAGCCAAGTCCTGGACAGATTCAGCTCCTATAATTCACCCCTCCACTTT. It codes for CASSQVLDRFSSYNSPLHF. The chain couples TRBV4-3 to TRBJ1-6; tentatively, D is TRBD1 (6 bases). Germline assignment: CDR1 LGHNA and CDR2 YSLEER. Trimming removed 1 base from V and 0 bases from J, with 16 bases in between. This CDR3 is 19 amino acids long.

The rearrangement links TRBV28 to TRBJ2-7, with 9 bases aligning to TRBD2. In germline, CDR1 is MDHEN, CDR2 SYDVKM. The V gene end was trimmed by 5 bases and the J gene end by 2 bases; junction bases not matched to a gene: 4. This CDR3 region has 14 residues. For the CDR3, the DNA is TGTGCCAGCAGTCACAGCGGGGGGACCTACGAGCAGTACTTC. Translated: CASSHSGGTYEQYF.

The V gene is TRBV19, the J gene TRBJ1-3; 8 positions match TRBD1. Per the germline V gene, CDR1 is LNHDA and CDR2 is SQIVND (reference sequence). This CDR3 is built from 18 residues. V lost 2 bases and J lost 0; bases outside the gene matches: 9. CDR3 amino acids: CASSISGPGQVSGNTIYF. The CDR3 DNA reads TGTGCCAGTAGTATATCCGGACCGGGACAGGTCTCTGGAAACACCATATATTTT.

The chain is built from TRBV2 and TRBJ1-5; D is uncertain. V was shortened by 5 bases and J by 5 bases, with 10 bases between the two germline ends. Germline assignment: CDR1 SNHLY and CDR2 FYNNEI. This CDR3 is built from 13 residues. CDR3 residues: CASSPDGDQPQHF. As DNA, the CDR3 is TGTGCCAGCAGTCCCGACGGGGATCAGCCCCAGCATTTT.

The V gene is TRBV2, the J gene TRBJ1-2; tentative D call: TRBD1 (5 bases). Germline V lookup: CDR1 SNHLY, CDR2 FYNNEI. The V and J ends lost 7 bases and 0 bases respectively, with 12 bases between them. The CDR3 is made up of 14 amino acids. The CDR3 protein is CASNRDSANYGYTF. In nucleotides, the CDR3 is TGTGCCAGCAACCGGGACTCTGCTAACTATGGCTACACCTTC.

The CDR3 reads CSVEDQPLNRPYEQYF. The CDR3 coding sequence is TGCAGCGTTGAAGACCAGCCGTTGAACAGACCCTACGAGCAGTACTTC. The chain has TRBV29-1 and TRBJ2-7, with D hard to call. Trimming pared 0 bases from V and 2 bases from J, leaving 17 bases between. The CDR3 consists of 16 residues. Per germline, CDR1 SQVTM and CDR2 ANQGSEA.

CDR3 in DNA: TGTGCCAGCAGCTTAGGGGCAGGGCCCTATGGCTACACCTTC. Its translation: CASSLGAGPYGYTF. The chain carries TRBV11-3 and TRBJ1-2; D possibly corresponds to TRBD1 (5 bases). Germline CDR1 reads SGHNT; CDR2 reads YENEEA. CDR3 length: 14 amino acids. Trimming cost V 1 base and J 4 bases, with 10 bases left between them.

The genes are TRBV28 and TRBJ1-5, with 7 nucleotides matching TRBD1. V shed 5 bases and J 4 bases; nucleotides not matched to a gene: 11. This CDR3 spans 16 amino acids. Germline V gives CDR1 MDHEN, CDR2 SYDVKM. CDR3 bases: TGTGCCAGCAGTCCCCGAAAGGGGGCCGTAAATCAGCCCCAGCATTTT. Protein: CASSPRKGAVNQPQHF.

The count of this clone is one. The chain couples TRBV5-4 to TRBJ2-7; 13 positions agree with TRBD2. The junction had 5 bases not matched to a gene; V was cut back by 1 base and J by 4 bases. CDR1 is SGHNT, CDR2 YYREEE, per germline (reference sequence). The CDR3 runs 16 residues. CDR3 region: CASSLYGLAGVYEQYF. The CDR3 DNA reads as TGTGCCAGCAGCTTGTACGGACTAGCGGGGGTGTACGAGCAGTACTTC. Full variable domain (missing parts from reference TRBV5-4 and TRBJ2-7): ETGVTQSPTHLIKTRGQQVTLRCSSQSGHNTVSWYQQALGQGPQFIFQYYREEENGRGNFPPRFSGLQFPNYSSELNVNALELDDSALYLCASSLYGLAGVYEQYFGPGTRLTVT.

In its sample, this clone was seen a few times. The CDR3 protein is CASRGQGLDTEAFF. The CDR3 DNA is TGTGCCAGCAGGGGACAGGGGCTCGACACTGAAGCTTTCTTT. The genes are TRBV2 and TRBJ1-1; 10 nucleotides line up with TRBD1. The J segment lost 3 bases and the V segment lost 6 bases, leaving 4 bases of the junction unmatched. This CDR3 is 14 amino acids long. Germline CDR1 reads SNHLY; CDR2 reads FYNNEI.

This chain uses TRBV2 with TRBJ2-3; D call uncertain. Trimming stripped 9 bases from V and 2 bases from J, with 15 bases between. The CDR3 is 14 amino acids. Germline CDR1 and CDR2: SNHLY and FYNNEI. The CDR3 DNA is TGTGCCAGGCCTTTTGGCCCGAACACAGATACGCAGTATTTT. This codes for CARPFGPNTDTQYF.